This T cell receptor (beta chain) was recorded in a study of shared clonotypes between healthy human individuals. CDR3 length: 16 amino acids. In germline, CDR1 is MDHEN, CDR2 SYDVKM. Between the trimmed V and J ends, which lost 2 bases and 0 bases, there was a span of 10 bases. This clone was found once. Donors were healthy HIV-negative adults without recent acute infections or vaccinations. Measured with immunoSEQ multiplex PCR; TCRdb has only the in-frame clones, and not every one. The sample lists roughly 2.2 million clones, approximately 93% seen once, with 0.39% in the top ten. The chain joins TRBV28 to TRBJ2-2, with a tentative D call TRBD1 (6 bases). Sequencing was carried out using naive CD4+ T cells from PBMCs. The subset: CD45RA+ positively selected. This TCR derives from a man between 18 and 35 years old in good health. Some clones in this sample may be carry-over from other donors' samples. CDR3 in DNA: TGTGCCAGCAGTTTAAGGGGGAGTTCGAACACCGGGGAGCTGTTTTTT. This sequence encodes CASSLRGSSNTGELFF.